Below are 32 T cell receptor beta chains sequenced from a single sample in a study of blood T cells in healthy people across ages. Then a second PCR, running roughly 7 to 12 cycles, was carried out with a sample-barcoded 5' primer and a J-beta primer mix. TCRdb used MiXCR to reprocess the 5' RACE reads, holding one entry per CDR3 protein. The table includes almost 300,000 distinct CDR3 sequences, around 29% detected once. Sequencing input: blood. The receptors were gathered from a woman in her sixties or seventies in good health.

The rearrangement joins TRBV28 to TRBJ2-2; no definite D call. Deletions cut 5 bases from V and 6 bases from J, with 10 bases between. Germline values: CDR1 MDHEN, CDR2 SYDVKM. The CDR3 is 13 amino acids. CDR3 sequence reads: CASSPAHSGELFF. For the CDR3, the DNA is TGTGCCAGCAGTCCCGCTCATTCCGGGGAGCTGTTTTTT.

Ten or more counts support this clonotype. This rearrangement joins TRBV4-1 to TRBJ1-4; D perhaps matches TRBD1 (6 bases). V gave up 2 bases and J gave up 8 bases, with 18 bases separating them. From germline, CDR1 is MGHRA and CDR2 YSYEKL. The CDR3 consists of 16 residues. The CDR3 region has the DNA TGCGCCAGCAGCCAACCACGCGCGGGGGCGCGAGAAAAACTGTTTTTT. The encoded protein is CASSQPRAGAREKLFF.

This clonotype was counted between two and nine times. The rearrangement joins TRBV29-1 to TRBJ1-2; D is possibly TRBD1 (6 bases). Germline assignment: CDR1 SQVTM and CDR2 ANQGSEA. The CDR3 extends over 9 amino acids. Trimming pared 5 bases from V and 14 bases from J, leaving 12 bases between. In nucleotides, the CDR3 is TGCAGCGTTCGGGACGGGACAACCTTC. As protein: CSVRDGTTF.

The chain recombines TRBV11-2 with TRBJ2-5, with D possibly being TRBD1 (5 bases). The J call may be wrong; the DNA end is better matched by TRBJ2-1. Per the germline V gene, CDR1 is SGHAT and CDR2 is FQNNGV. The CDR3 consists of 14 residues. The CDR3: CASSLNVGRNEQFF. In DNA, the CDR3 is TGTGCCAGCAGCTTAAATGTGGGGCGTAATGAGCAGTTCTTC.

This clonotype has just a few counts. The rearrangement links TRBV27 to TRBJ2-7; TRBD2 matches 11 bases. J was trimmed by 3 bases and V by 5 bases; bases with no gene match: 12. Germline loops: CDR1 MNHEY, CDR2 SMNVEV (reference sequence). The CDR3 spans 17 residues. Here the CDR3 reads CASSTRSSGRPIYEQYF. The CDR3 DNA reads TGTGCCAGCAGTACCCGGTCTAGCGGGAGGCCAATCTACGAGCAGTACTTC.

About this clonotype itself: One junction end disagrees with the germline gene, perhaps due to a read error. The chain combines TRBV19 with TRBJ2-1; TRBD2 aligns across 10 bases. Germline CDR1 and CDR2: LNHDA and SQIVND (reference sequence). This CDR3 spans 18 amino acids. The chain's CDR3 is CASSIGASGSSRYTEQFF. CDR3 DNA: TGTGCCAGTAGTATAGGGGCTAGCGGGAGTAGTAGGTACACTGAGCAGTTCTTC.

This clonotype was seen more than once but under ten times. This chain joins TRBV25-1 and TRBJ2-5; 9 positions agree with TRBD2. The CDR3 is 16 residues long. V dropped 1 base and J dropped 3; count of bases not matched to a gene: 6. Germline CDR1 reads MGHDK; CDR2 reads SYGVNS. The CDR3 nucleotides read TGTGCCAGCAGTGAATGGCTAGCGGGGAAAAAAGAGACCCAGTACTTC. Translated: CASSEWLAGKKETQYF.

The sample holds a few counts of this clonotype. J is TRBJ2-4 and V is TRBV5-1, with TRBD2 as a possible D gene (6 bases). Germline loops: CDR1 SGHRS, CDR2 YFSETQ. The CDR3 spans 15 residues. The V end was cut by 5 bases, the J end by 0 bases, with 12 bases between. The CDR3 coding sequence is TGCGCCAGCAGGCGGGACCTCCTAGCCAAAAACATTCAGTACTTC. Protein: CASRRDLLAKNIQYF.

The chain joins TRBV28 to TRBJ2-7; D uncertain. Germline CDR1 MDHEN, CDR2 SYDVKM. Trimming removed 8 bases from V and 6 bases from J, with 23 bases in between. This CDR3 is built from 15 residues. CDR3 sequence reads: CASVRVLGSVAEQYF. The CDR3 DNA sequence: TGTGCCAGCGTTCGGGTTCTCGGGTCTGTGGCCGAGCAGTACTTC.

This clonotype has more than one count but fewer than ten. This chain's CDR3 is CAISYSSAADTQYF. The CDR3 DNA reads TGTGCCATCAGTTACTCTAGCGCTGCAGATACGCAGTATTTT. This chain uses TRBV10-3 with TRBJ2-3; the D gene is possibly TRBD2 (6 bases). With 5 bases removed from V and 4 bases from J, the gap between germline ends came to 13 bases. The CDR3 spans 14 residues. The germline gives CDR1 ENHRY, CDR2 SYGVKD.

This clonotype was detected ten times or more. The chain links TRBV20-1 to TRBJ1-4; TRBD1 aligns across 9 bases. Germline V lookup: CDR1 DFQATT, CDR2 SNEGSKA (reference sequence). J lost 1 base, V lost 6 bases, and 3 bases had no gene match. The CDR3 loop spans 14 amino acids. The CDR3 nucleotides read TGCAGTGCAAGACAGGGGGGAACTAATGAAAAACTGTTTTTT. Translation: CSARQGGTNEKLFF.

There are a few counts of this clonotype. The rearrangement uses TRBV3-1 and TRBJ2-3; D might be TRBD1 or TRBD2, each matching 5 bases. V was pared by 8 bases and J by 0 bases, with 15 bases between. Germline assignment: CDR1 LGHDT and CDR2 YNNKEL (reference sequence). The CDR3 has 15 amino acids. The chain's CDR3 is CASCRDGASTDTQYF. The DNA of the CDR3 is TGTGCCAGCTGCCGGGACGGAGCTAGCACAGATACGCAGTATTTT.

This clonotype was seen a handful of times. The rearrangement joins TRBV10-3 to TRBJ2-1; D gene ambiguous. The V gene's germline CDR1 is ENHRY and CDR2 SYGVKD. V shed 3 bases and J shed 3 bases, with 6 bases lying between them. The CDR3 has 13 residues. CDR3 in amino acids: CAISENSYNEQFF. The CDR3 DNA reads as TGTGCCATCAGTGAAAACAGCTACAATGAGCAGTTCTTC.

This clonotype was observed a single time. The chain links TRBV6-6 to TRBJ2-5; D ambiguous. Trimming cost V 4 bases and J 2 bases, with 14 bases left between them. Germline V gene sequence: CDR1 MNHNY, CDR2 SVGAGI (reference sequence). The CDR3 length is 15 residues. The CDR3 reads CASSSGVGTQETQYF. CDR3 sequence (DNA): TGTGCCAGCAGTTCAGGCGTGGGAACTCAAGAGACCCAGTACTTC.

This rearrangement joins TRBV29-1 to TRBJ2-5; 8 bases align to TRBD2. The CDR3 extends over 11 amino acids. Trimming took 6 bases from V and 5 from J; bases not matched to a gene: 2. The V gene's germline CDR1 is SQVTM and CDR2 ANQGSEA. The CDR3 sequence: CSVPSGETQYF. Here the CDR3 DNA reads TGCAGCGTACCTAGCGGGGAGACCCAGTACTTC.

This clonotype was counted a few times. The junction and the germline gene differ at one end; a read error may be behind it. The rearrangement uses TRBV15 and TRBJ2-7, with a tentative D call TRBD1 (6 bases). The CDR3 runs to 14 residues. The germline CDR1 and CDR2 sequences are LNHNV and YYDKDF (reference sequence). The CDR3 DNA reads as TGTGCCACCAGCGCGACTGGGGGCGGCTACGAGCAGCACTTC. It codes for CATSATGGGYEQHF.

This clonotype was recorded many times. The chain is built from TRBV6-5 and TRBJ2-7, with no clear D. Germline CDR1 is MNHEY and CDR2 is SVGAGI. The CDR3 sequence is 13 residues long. V dropped 2 bases and J dropped 1 base, with 6 bases sitting between them. CDR3 bases: TGTGCCAGCAGTTACAGGGATTCCTACGAGCAGTACTTC. Its protein product is CASSYRDSYEQYF.

This rearrangement joins TRBV7-2 to TRBJ2-6; no clear D gene. Per germline, CDR1 SGHTA and CDR2 FQGNSA. CDR3 size: 15 residues. Trimming cost V 5 bases and J 0 bases, with 8 bases left between them. The CDR3 region is CASSSRLSGANVLTF. The DNA for the CDR3 is TGTGCCAGCAGCAGCCGACTCTCTGGGGCCAACGTCCTGACTTTC.

This clonotype came up a few times. The chain recombines TRBV7-9 with TRBJ2-6; D possibly corresponds to TRBD1 (6 bases). The V and J ends lost 5 bases and 4 bases respectively, with 12 bases between them. The germline CDR1 and CDR2 sequences are SEHNR and FQNEAQ (reference sequence). The CDR3 covers 15 residues. CDR3 loop: CASSITGSGANVLTF. The CDR3 nucleotides are TGTGCCAGCAGCATAACAGGGTCCGGGGCCAACGTCCTGACTTTC.

This chain links TRBV7-8 with TRBJ2-3; 8 nucleotides agree with TRBD1. CDR3 length: 14 residues. Germline V CDR1 and CDR2: SGHVS, FQNEAQ. The junction had 6 bases not matched to a gene; V was cut back by 7 bases and J by 3 bases. For the CDR3, the DNA is TGTGCCAGCATCCCGACAGGGGAGACAGATACGCAGTATTTT. Protein: CASIPTGETDTQYF. Together with reference TRBV7-8 and TRBJ2-3, the CDR3 gives the full variable domain: GAGVSQSPRYKVAKRGQDVALRCDPISGHVSLFWYQQALGQGPEFLTYFQNEAQLDKSGLPSDRFFAERPEGSVSTLKIQRTQQEDSAVYLCASIPTGETDTQYFGPGTRLTVL.

This chain links TRBV7-2 with TRBJ2-7; 10 bases match TRBD1. The J call may not be correct, given that the DNA end is closer to TRBJ2-1. CDR1 and CDR2 from the germline V gene are SGHTA and FQGNSA. This CDR3 is built from 14 residues. The CDR3 coding sequence is TGTGCCAGCAGCACCCGACAGGGGGCTAATGAGCAGTTCTTC. Translation: CASSTRQGANEQFF.

The V gene is TRBV3-1, the J gene TRBJ2-4; D is ambiguous. In germline, CDR1 is LGHDT, CDR2 YNNKEL (reference sequence). Trimming removed 4 bases at V and 5 bases at J, with 15 bases between. There are 15 residues in the CDR3. The CDR3 loop is CASSRSGSKENIQYF. For the CDR3, the DNA is TGTGCCAGCAGCCGATCCGGGTCAAAGGAAAACATTCAGTACTTC.

This chain connects TRBV4-1 to TRBJ2-7; D call uncertain. The CDR3 runs to 15 residues. Germline CDR1 MGHRA, CDR2 YSYEKL. V was trimmed by 1 base and J by 2 bases, leaving 12 bases between them. CDR3 region: CASSQARGPTYEQYF. CDR3 sequence (DNA): TGCGCCAGCAGCCAAGCGCGCGGACCGACCTACGAGCAGTACTTC.

On this clonotype: At one of its ends the junction is not consistent with the germline gene, which may arise from a read error. The chain recombines TRBV6-6 with TRBJ2-3, with 8 bases fitting TRBD2. Looked up from germline, CDR1 is MNHNY and CDR2 is SVGAGI (reference sequence). This CDR3 is 14 amino acids long. CDR3 bases: TGTGCCAGCAGGGCTTCGGGGGGGGAGGAGACCCAGTACTTT. This translates into CASRASGGEETQYF.

This clonotype has more than one count but fewer than ten. V and J are TRBV28 and TRBJ1-5; D call uncertain. V was trimmed by 2 bases and J by 1 base, leaving 12 bases between them. The CDR3 loop spans 16 amino acids. The germline V gene has CDR1 MDHEN and CDR2 SYDVKM. The DNA for the CDR3 is TGTGCCAGCAGTTTAAGCTCCCCGAGGAGCAATCAGCCCCAGCATTTT. This encodes CASSLSSPRSNQPQHF.

This clonotype showed up just a few times. This chain uses TRBV7-2 with TRBJ2-5, with D perhaps matching TRBD1 (5 bases). V lost 3 bases to trimming and J lost 2 bases, with 10 bases between them. The CDR3 consists of 14 residues. Germline CDR1 and CDR2: SGHTA and FQGNSA. The CDR3 reads CASSFDRRQETQYF. CDR3 DNA: TGTGCCAGCAGCTTCGACAGACGGCAAGAGACCCAGTACTTC.

The chain joins TRBV25-1 to TRBJ2-6; D gene ambiguous. Trimming pared 7 bases from V and 0 bases from J, leaving 7 bases between. CDR3 length equals 14 residues. Germline values: CDR1 MGHDK, CDR2 SYGVNS. CDR3 in amino acids: CASTKSSGANVLTF. CDR3 coding DNA: TGTGCCAGCACGAAAAGCTCTGGGGCCAACGTCCTGACTTTC.

This chain links TRBV29-1 with TRBJ2-3; D remains ambiguous. CDR3 length: 13 residues. In germline, CDR1 is SQVTM, CDR2 ANQGSEA. Trimming shortened V by 3 bases and J by 2 bases, and 9 bases separated the two germline ends. CDR3 sequence reads: CSVEPTVTDTQYF. In DNA, the CDR3 is TGCAGCGTTGAGCCCACAGTCACAGATACGCAGTATTTT.

This clonotype was counted once. The chain recombines TRBV20-1 with TRBJ1-6; maybe TRBD1 (5 bases). The CDR3 runs 16 residues. V gave up 1 base and J gave up 7 bases, with 17 bases separating them. Germline assignment: CDR1 DFQATT and CDR2 SNEGSKA (reference sequence). The CDR3 sequence is CSARGGRTPWNSPLHF. The CDR3 coding sequence is TGCAGTGCTAGAGGGGGACGGACGCCTTGGAATTCACCCCTCCACTTT.

The chain employs TRBV28 and TRBJ2-1, with D perhaps TRBD1 or TRBD2 (6 bases each). V gave up 4 bases and J gave up 2 bases, with 15 bases separating them. The CDR3 consists of 16 residues. Germline V gene data show CDR1 as MDHEN and CDR2 as SYDVKM. CDR3 loop: CASSWGRRGTYNEQFF. The CDR3 nucleotides are TGTGCCAGCAGTTGGGGGAGGAGGGGGACCTACAATGAGCAGTTCTTC.

The V call is TRBV2, the J call TRBJ1-1; no clear D. CDR1 SNHLY and CDR2 FYNNEI come from the germline V gene. The germline V and J ends were trimmed by 6 bases and 6 bases, with 14 bases remaining between them. CDR3 length: 13 amino acids. CDR3 sequence reads: CASRVDGGAEAFF. DNA of the CDR3: TGTGCCAGCAGGGTGGACGGTGGGGCTGAAGCTTTCTTT. Supplemented by reference TRBV2 and TRBJ1-1, the full variable domain reads EPEVTQTPSHQVTQMGQEVILRCVPISNHLYFYWYRQILGQKVEFLVSFYNNEISEKSEIFDDQFSVERPDGSNFTLKIRSTKLEDSAMYFCASRVDGGAEAFFGQGTRLTVV.

The V and J genes are TRBV18 and TRBJ1-1; 10 bases fit TRBD1. Trimming at V came to 3 bases and at J to 4 bases, leaving 5 bases not matched to a gene. The CDR3 covers 15 residues. Germline assignment: CDR1 KGHSH and CDR2 LQKENI. Here the CDR3 reads CASSPPGQGSTEAFF. The CDR3 nucleotides are TGTGCCAGCTCACCGCCGGGACAGGGGAGCACTGAAGCTTTCTTT.